This T cell receptor beta chain was sequenced for a study of tumour-infiltrating T cells in Burkitt lymphoma. Clones were sequenced by immunoSEQ multiplex PCR, and TCRdb holds only the in-frame ones, with some missing. Of 11,000 to 15,000 clones in the sample, around 75% were seen once. CDR3 size: 16 residues. With V trimmed by 7 bases and J by 2 bases, 8 bases remained unmatched. CDR1 is SNHLY, CDR2 FYNNEI, per germline. This receptor was obtained from a human donor with diffuse large B-cell lymphoma. The chain employs TRBV2 and TRBJ2-3, with 11 bases matching TRBD2. What was sequenced was tumor tissue. The CDR3: CASTKLAGVDTDTQYF. Here the CDR3 DNA reads TGTGCCAGCACTAAACTAGCGGGAGTCGACACAGATACGCAGTATTTT.